The entry below gives a single T cell receptor (beta chain) sequence along with its context. Its antigen remains unidentified. The sample originates from a study of CD8+ T cells in alopecia areata. Study findings and constraints: Resident alphabeta T cells of normal skin are also sequenced in scalp samples.

The sequencing template was cDNA reverse transcribed from extracted RNA. Assay: immunoSEQ multiplex PCR; the TCRdb copy retains only in-frame clones and omits some. Here the sample spans 120,000 to 150,000 clones, 75% to 90% being singletons. V lost 5 bases, J lost 6 bases, and 12 bases stayed unmatched. The germline V gene encodes CDR1 MNHEY and CDR2 SMNVEV (reference sequence). This CDR3 is built from 17 residues. Individuals with alopecia areata gave both lesional scalp punch biopsies and peripheral blood for collection. The source of this sequence is a human donor with alopecia areata. The V and J genes are TRBV27 and TRBJ2-2, with 10 bases matching TRBD2. Specimen: CD8+ T cells sorted from blood, collected at week 0. CDR3 region: CASSGDSGRISSGELFF. The CDR3 coding sequence is TGTGCCAGCAGTGGTGATAGCGGGAGGATCTCGTCCGGGGAGCTGTTTTTT.